These 30 T cell receptor beta chains were all obtained from the same sample, sequenced in a study of human versus mouse CDR3 diversity and MHC coevolution. The method was immunoSEQ multiplex PCR; TCRdb's version includes in-frame clones alone and lacks a portion of them. This sample carries fewer than 80,000 clones, about 90% of them seen once, and the ten largest clones take roughly 0.15%. Sequenced: naive CD4+ T cells from blood. Regarding subset: CD45RO-negative CD62L-positive naive CD4 T cells. These receptors were taken from a person aged 30-69 years in good health.

This chain links TRBV9 with TRBJ2-1; D perhaps matches TRBD1 (5 bases). The germline gives CDR1 SGDLS, CDR2 YYNGEE. The CDR3 is made up of 15 amino acids. V was shortened by 0 bases and J by 0 bases, with 7 bases between the two germline ends. The CDR3 spells CASSVVGASYNEQFF. The CDR3 DNA is TGTGCCAGCAGCGTAGTAGGGGCCTCCTACAATGAGCAGTTCTTC.

The J gene is TRBJ1-1, the V gene TRBV28; weak D call: TRBD1 (6 bases). V was shortened by 6 bases and J by 1 base, with 12 bases between the two germline ends. Germline CDR1 and CDR2: MDHEN and SYDVKM. This CDR3 has 14 amino acids. The CDR3 nucleotides are TGTGCCAGCAGGCTGACAGGAGAGAACACTGAAGCTTTCTTT. It encodes CASRLTGENTEAFF.

The chain is built from TRBV7-6 and TRBJ2-3; tentatively, D is TRBD2 (6 bases). Germline CDR1 reads SGHVS; CDR2 reads FNYEAQ. CDR3 length: 15 residues. V lost 6 bases and J 2 bases, leaving 15 bases between the germline ends. The CDR3 spells CASRAGGTLTDTQYF. The CDR3 DNA reads as TGTGCCAGCAGGGCCGGCGGGACTCTCACAGATACGCAGTATTTT. The entire variable domain, with the rest obtained from reference TRBV7-6 and TRBJ2-3, is as follows: GAGVSQSPRYKVTKRGQDVALRCDPISGHVSLYWYRQALGQGPEFLTYFNYEAQQDKSGLPNDRFSAERPEGSISTLTIQRTEQRDSAMYRCASRAGGTLTDTQYFGPGTRLTVL.

CDR3 nucleotide sequence: TGCAGTGCTGGGGGCTGGGAAGCTTTCTTT. It translates to CSAGGWEAFF. The V call is TRBV20-1, the J call TRBJ1-1, with a possible D match to TRBD1 (6 bases). With 5 bases removed from V and 8 bases from J, the gap between germline ends came to 9 bases. Looked up from germline, CDR1 is DFQATT and CDR2 is SNEGSKA (reference sequence). The CDR3 totals 10 residues.

V and J are TRBV28 and TRBJ2-7, with D unclear. Per germline, CDR1 MDHEN and CDR2 SYDVKM. This CDR3 contains 15 residues. Trimming shortened V by 5 bases and J by 2 bases, and 16 bases separated the two germline ends. This CDR3 reads CASSPRPSPPYEQYF. CDR3 DNA: TGTGCCAGCAGTCCCAGGCCCTCACCACCCTACGAGCAGTACTTC.

V gene TRBV27 combines with J gene TRBJ1-4, with a weak D call TRBD1 (5 bases). The ends were cut back, 6 bases at V and 11 bases at J, with 16 bases in the middle. Germline CDR1 is MNHEY and CDR2 is SMNVEV (reference sequence). The CDR3 is made up of 13 amino acids. CDR3 region: CASSGGNSWKLFF. The CDR3 coding sequence is TGTGCCAGCAGCGGGGGAAACAGCTGGAAACTGTTTTTT.

The chain combines TRBV30 with TRBJ1-2, with D perhaps TRBD1 (5 bases). This CDR3 contains 15 residues. V was clipped by 0 bases and J by 4 bases, with 15 bases between them. In germline, CDR1 is GTSNPN, CDR2 SVGIG (reference sequence). The CDR3 protein is CAWSVWGHLGYGYTF. The CDR3 DNA reads as TGTGCCTGGAGTGTCTGGGGCCATCTGGGCTATGGCTACACCTTC.

The chain recombines TRBV10-3 with TRBJ1-2, with a tentative D call TRBD1 (5 bases). The germline V gene encodes CDR1 ENHRY and CDR2 SYGVKD. V lost 2 bases to trimming and J lost 4 bases, with 11 bases between them. The CDR3 length is 14 residues. CDR3: CAISEQGPLYGYTF. The CDR3 DNA follows: TGTGCCATCAGTGAGCAGGGCCCCCTCTATGGCTACACCTTC.

The chain joins TRBV30 to TRBJ2-2; 9 bases fit TRBD2. The germline V gene has CDR1 GTSNPN and CDR2 SVGIG (reference sequence). This CDR3 comprises 15 residues. V gave up 5 bases and J gave up 1 base; unmatched junction bases: 5. In nucleotides, the CDR3 is TGTGCCTGGGCCCGGCGGGGGGGGAACACCGGGGAGCTGTTTTTT. Protein: CAWARRGGNTGELFF.

The J gene is TRBJ1-1, the V gene TRBV5-1; TRBD1 agrees at 7 bases. With 6 bases clipped from V and 5 bases from J, the junction kept 1 base outside the gene matches. Germline loops: CDR1 SGHRS, CDR2 YFSETQ. CDR3 length equals 11 residues. The CDR3: CASTQGTEAFF. In DNA form, the CDR3 reads TGCGCCAGCACACAGGGGACTGAAGCTTTCTTT.

This chain connects TRBV13 to TRBJ2-4; 9 nucleotides match TRBD1. Germline assignment: CDR1 PRHDT and CDR2 FYEKMQ (reference sequence). V dropped 5 bases and J dropped 1; count of bases not matched to a gene: 9. The CDR3 is 17 amino acids. Here the CDR3 DNA reads TGTGCCAGCAGCCAAGCATTCGGGACAGGGGCCAAAAACATTCAGTACTTC. It translates to CASSQAFGTGAKNIQYF.

The chain has TRBV2 and TRBJ2-5; 8 bases map to TRBD2. The CDR3 contains 14 residues. J gave up 4 bases and V 4 bases, and 5 bases lay outside the gene matches. Germline V CDR1 and CDR2: SNHLY, FYNNEI. The CDR3 here is CASSGILAGETQYF. CDR3 bases: TGTGCCAGCAGTGGGATCCTAGCGGGAGAGACCCAGTACTTC.

The gene calls are TRBV30 and TRBJ2-7; the D gene is possibly TRBD1 (5 bases). Germline loops: CDR1 GTSNPN, CDR2 SVGIG (reference sequence). V was trimmed by 2 bases and J by 2 bases, leaving 19 bases between them. The CDR3 has 16 amino acids. DNA of the CDR3: TGTGCCTGGAGTACCATAGGGGCAAGAGCCCCCTACGAGCAGTACTTC. It codes for CAWSTIGARAPYEQYF. Based on the CDR3 plus reference TRBV30 and TRBJ2-7, the full variable domain is SQTIHQWPATLVQPVGSPLSLECTVEGTSNPNLYWYRQAAGRGLQLLFYSVGIGQISSEVPQNLSASRPQDRQFILSSKKLLLSDSGFYLCAWSTIGARAPYEQYFGPGTRLTVT.

The chain recombines TRBV6-1 with TRBJ1-2; TRBD1 matches at 8 bases. Germline trimming cut 8 bases from V and 4 bases from J; bases unmatched to any gene: 12. CDR1 and CDR2 from the germline V gene are MNHNS and SASEGT. This CDR3 is built from 15 residues. The CDR3 sequence: CASAGGRDEPYGYTF. Written as DNA, the CDR3 is TGTGCCAGCGCAGGGGGCAGGGATGAGCCCTATGGCTACACCTTC.

The chain has TRBV18 and TRBJ1-5; maybe TRBD1 (5 bases). The germline V and J ends were trimmed by 3 bases and 4 bases, with 10 bases remaining between them. CDR1 KGHSH and CDR2 LQKENI come from the germline V gene. The CDR3 contains 14 residues. CDR3 in DNA: TGTGCCAGCTCACCTGGGGGGGGGAATCAGCCCCAGCATTTT. It translates to CASSPGGGNQPQHF.

The chain joins TRBV18 to TRBJ2-1; 10 bases match TRBD2. Losses at the gene ends were 0 bases for V and 8 bases for J; bases not matched to a gene: 7. This CDR3 is built from 16 residues. Germline V gene lookup returns CDR1 KGHSH and CDR2 LQKENI. CDR3 amino acids: CASSPPGLAGVDEQFF. CDR3 nucleotide sequence: TGTGCCAGCTCACCACCGGGCCTAGCGGGAGTTGATGAGCAGTTCTTC.

The rearrangement links TRBV13 to TRBJ1-1, with TRBD1 matching over 8 bases. V lost 3 bases, J lost 5 bases, and 8 bases stayed unmatched. The CDR3 loop spans 15 amino acids. Germline assignment: CDR1 PRHDT and CDR2 FYEKMQ (reference sequence). In DNA, the CDR3 is TGTGCCAGCAGCTTGGGGACAGGCGTGGAGACTGAAGCTTTCTTT. Translation gives CASSLGTGVETEAFF.

This clone has only one observation. This chain joins TRBV27 and TRBJ2-2, with D possibly TRBD2 on 5 matching bases. This CDR3 has 13 amino acids. Trimming removed 11 bases from V and 5 bases from J, with 15 bases in between. Germline loops: CDR1 MNHEY, CDR2 SMNVEV (reference sequence). Written as DNA, the CDR3 is TGTGCCGCTGAAGATCAGCGGACCGGGGAGCTGTTTTTT. It codes for CAAEDQRTGELFF.

The V gene is TRBV19, the J gene TRBJ2-7; 7 bases agree with TRBD1. The CDR3 extends over 15 amino acids. Trimming cost V 7 bases and J 3 bases; bases outside gene matches: 12. Germline CDR1 LNHDA, CDR2 SQIVND (reference sequence). The CDR3 DNA sequence: TGTGCCAGTACCCCCACGACAGGGTGGGACTACGAGCAGTACTTC. Translating gives CASTPTTGWDYEQYF.

The rearrangement joins TRBV4-1 to TRBJ1-6, with 7 bases fitting TRBD1. J lost 9 bases, V lost 8 bases, and 10 bases had no gene match. The CDR3 loop spans 14 amino acids. The germline V gene has CDR1 MGHRA and CDR2 YSYEKL. The CDR3 DNA is TGCGCCAGCGACGATCCAGGGGGAGGTTCACCCCTCCACTTT. It yields the protein CASDDPGGGSPLHF.

The chain links TRBV2 to TRBJ2-4; 7 positions agree with TRBD1. The CDR3 extends over 14 amino acids. The trim removed 2 bases at V and 4 bases at J, leaving 2 bases unmatched. CDR1 and CDR2 (germline): SNHLY, FYNNEI. The CDR3 DNA is TGTGCCAGCAGTGAAAGGGGACAGAAAAACATTCAGTACTTC. This codes for CASSERGQKNIQYF.

This rearrangement joins TRBV7-2 to TRBJ1-1, with a possible D match to TRBD1 (6 bases). Deletions cut 5 bases from V and 7 bases from J, with 17 bases between. Germline CDR1 is SGHTA and CDR2 is FQGNSA. The CDR3 spans 14 residues. CDR3 residues: CASSRPGGAYEAFF. The CDR3 nucleotides read TGTGCCAGCAGCCGCCCCGGGGGGGCCTATGAAGCTTTCTTT.

The genes are TRBV15 and TRBJ2-1; a weak D match, TRBD1 (6 bases). There are 16 residues in the CDR3. V gave up 0 bases and J gave up 7 bases, with 16 bases separating them. The germline V gene encodes CDR1 LNHNV and CDR2 YYDKDF (reference sequence). DNA of the CDR3: TGTGCCACCAGCAGAGAACAGAACAGGGCCAATAATGAGCAGTTCTTC. This gives the protein CATSREQNRANNEQFF.

This clone was recorded only once. This chain connects TRBV30 to TRBJ1-1; 9 nucleotides line up with TRBD1. Germline V gene lookup returns CDR1 GTSNPN and CDR2 SVGIG (reference sequence). After removal of 7 bases from V and 7 bases from J, the junction contained 13 bases not matched to a gene. The length of the CDR3 is 14 residues. The CDR3 is CALQGALGFGEAFF. In DNA form, the CDR3 reads TGTGCCTTACAGGGGGCGCTAGGGTTTGGTGAAGCTTTCTTT.

V is TRBV30 and J is TRBJ2-1; 10 bases fit TRBD2. Germline V gene sequence: CDR1 GTSNPN, CDR2 SVGIG (reference sequence). The CDR3 is 14 amino acids. V was clipped by 2 bases and J by 9 bases; unmatched bases: 7. CDR3 in amino acids: CAWSLTSGIGEQFF. In DNA form, the CDR3 reads TGTGCCTGGAGTTTAACTAGCGGGATAGGTGAGCAGTTCTTC.

Note on this clone: Other DNA sequences from this sample encode an identical CDR3 as well. The chain joins TRBV30 to TRBJ2-3; 13 bases agree with TRBD2. After removal of 2 bases from V and 1 base from J, the junction contained 6 bases not matched to a gene. CDR3 length equals 17 residues. CDR1 and CDR2 (germline): GTSNPN, SVGIG (reference sequence). The CDR3 region is CAWSPGLAGVGTDTQYF. The DNA of the CDR3 is TGTGCCTGGAGTCCTGGACTAGCGGGAGTCGGCACAGATACGCAGTATTTT.

The chain recombines TRBV5-1 with TRBJ1-5; the match to TRBD1 covers 10 bases. This CDR3 is 15 amino acids long. CDR1 SGHRS and CDR2 YFSETQ come from the germline V gene. Trimming removed 4 bases from V and 7 bases from J; junction bases left unmatched: 8. Here the CDR3 reads CASSPGTGVGQPQHF. The CDR3 nucleotides are TGCGCCAGCAGCCCCGGGACAGGGGTCGGGCAGCCCCAGCATTTT.

V is TRBV27 and J is TRBJ2-5; 9 positions match TRBD1. The CDR3 has 15 residues. After removal of 6 bases from V and 5 bases from J, the junction contained 10 bases not matched to a gene. Germline values: CDR1 MNHEY, CDR2 SMNVEV (reference sequence). The CDR3 region has the DNA TGTGCCAGCAGATCCTCTGACAGGGGGTGGGAGACCCAGTACTTC. Residues: CASRSSDRGWETQYF.

This rearrangement joins TRBV18 to TRBJ2-2; 10 bases align to TRBD2. This CDR3 has 16 amino acids. Germline trimming cut 3 bases from V and 5 bases from J; bases unmatched to any gene: 6. The germline V gene has CDR1 KGHSH and CDR2 LQKENI. The chain's CDR3 is CASSPPSGRGTGELFF. The CDR3 DNA sequence: TGTGCCAGCTCACCCCCTAGCGGGAGAGGTACCGGGGAGCTGTTTTTT.

The rearrangement uses TRBV28 and TRBJ1-2; 9 bases are shared with TRBD1. The CDR3 runs to 14 residues. V shed 6 bases and J 6 bases; nucleotides not matched to a gene: 8. From germline, CDR1 is MDHEN and CDR2 SYDVKM. The CDR3 reads CASRLTTGGHGYTF. CDR3 DNA: TGTGCCAGCAGACTCACTACAGGGGGCCATGGCTACACCTTC.